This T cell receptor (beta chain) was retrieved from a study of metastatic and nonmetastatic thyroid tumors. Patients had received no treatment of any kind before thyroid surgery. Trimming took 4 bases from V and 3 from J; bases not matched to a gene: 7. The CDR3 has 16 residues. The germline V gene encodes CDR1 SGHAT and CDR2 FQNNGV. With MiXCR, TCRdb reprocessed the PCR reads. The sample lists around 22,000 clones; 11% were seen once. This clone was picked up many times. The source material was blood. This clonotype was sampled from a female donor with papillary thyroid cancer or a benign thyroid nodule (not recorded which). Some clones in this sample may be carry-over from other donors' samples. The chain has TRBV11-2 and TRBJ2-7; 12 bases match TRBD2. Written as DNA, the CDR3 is TGTGCCAGCAGCTCGACACTAGCGGGGGGTTACTACGAGCAGTACTTC. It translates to CASSSTLAGGYYEQYF. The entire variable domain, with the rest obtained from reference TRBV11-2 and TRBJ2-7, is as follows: EAGVAQSPRYKIIEKRQSVAFWCNPISGHATLYWYQQILGQGPKLLIQFQNNGVVDDSQLPKDRFSAERLKGVDSTLKIQPAKLEDSAVYLCASSSTLAGGYYEQYFGPGTRLTVT.